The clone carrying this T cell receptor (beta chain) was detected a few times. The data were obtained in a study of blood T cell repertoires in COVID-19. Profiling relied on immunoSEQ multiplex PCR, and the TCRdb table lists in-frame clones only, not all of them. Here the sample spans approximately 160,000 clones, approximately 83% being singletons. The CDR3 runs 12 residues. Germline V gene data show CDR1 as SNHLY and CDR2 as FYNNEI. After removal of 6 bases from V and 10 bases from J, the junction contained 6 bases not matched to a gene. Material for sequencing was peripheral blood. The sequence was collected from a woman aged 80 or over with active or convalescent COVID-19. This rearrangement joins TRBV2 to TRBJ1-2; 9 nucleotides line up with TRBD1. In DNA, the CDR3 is TGTGCCAGCAGGACAGGGGGGGGAGCCTACACCTTC. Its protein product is CASRTGGGAYTF.